The 5 T cell receptor beta chains below were found in one sample sequenced in a study of chemoradiotherapy in HPV16-positive cancers. The table came from immunoSEQ multiplex PCR; TCRdb's copy has only in-frame clones and leaves some out. The sample yields some 30,000 clones, about four fifths seen once. Material: blood, obtained from a patient who underwent chemoradiotherapy. The source of these receptors is a human donor with HPV-associated anogenital cancer.

This clone was counted a single time. V and J are TRBV5-1 and TRBJ1-2; D is possibly TRBD1 (5 bases). The CDR3 contains 13 residues. The germline gives CDR1 SGHRS, CDR2 YFSETQ. Between the trimmed V and J ends, which lost 6 bases and 5 bases, there was a span of 14 bases. This CDR3 reads CASTSDGTYGYTF. The CDR3 nucleotides read TGCGCCAGCACCTCAGACGGGACTTATGGCTACACCTTC.

This clone was counted only a few times. CDR3 residues: CASSVGNQETQYF. The CDR3 DNA follows: TGCGCCAGCAGTGTCGGGAACCAAGAGACCCAGTACTTC. The chain uses TRBV5-1 and TRBJ2-5, with a weak D call TRBD2 (5 bases). This CDR3 has 13 amino acids. V gave up 5 bases and J gave up 0 bases, with 8 bases separating them. Per germline, CDR1 SGHRS and CDR2 YFSETQ. Based on the CDR3 plus reference TRBV5-1 and TRBJ2-5, the full variable domain is KAGVTQTPRYLIKTRGQQVTLSCSPISGHRSVSWYQQTPGQGLQFLFEYFSETQRNKGNFPGRFSGRQFSNSRSEMNVSTLELGDSALYLCASSVGNQETQYFGPGTRLLVL.

This clone was detected a few times. The chain is built from TRBV5-6 and TRBJ1-2, with D perhaps TRBD1 (5 bases). Trimming shortened V by 0 bases and J by 6 bases, and 12 bases separated the two germline ends. Looked up from germline, CDR1 is SGHDT and CDR2 is YYEEEE. This CDR3 has 14 residues. The CDR3, as DNA: TGTGCCAGCAGCTTGGTTAGCCAGGGCCATGGCTACACCTTC. Protein product: CASSLVSQGHGYTF.

The J gene is TRBJ1-3, the V gene TRBV7-9, with 12 positions matching TRBD1. The CDR3 consists of 19 residues. Losses at the gene ends were 5 bases for V and 0 bases for J; bases not matched to a gene: 11. Germline V gene sequence: CDR1 SEHNR, CDR2 FQNEAQ (reference sequence). The CDR3 region is CASSGRDRGRNGSGNTIYF. The CDR3 bases are TGTGCCAGCAGCGGCCGGGACAGGGGGCGAAATGGCTCTGGAAACACCATATATTTT. The complete variable domain, with remaining parts taken from reference TRBV7-9 and TRBJ1-3, reads DTGVSQNPRHKITKRGQNVTFRCDPISEHNRLYWYRQTLGQGPEFLTYFQNEAQLEKSRLLSDRFSAERPKGSFSTLEIQRTEQGDSAMYLCASSGRDRGRNGSGNTIYFGEGSWLTVV.

DNA for the CDR3: TGTGCCAGCAGTCCCTATAACCGAGGGGGTGGCGGGGAGCTGTTTTTT. It specifies CASSPYNRGGGGELFF. The chain carries TRBV6-6 and TRBJ2-2; possible D gene TRBD1, 6 bases. This CDR3 is 16 amino acids long. Trimming removed 5 bases at V and 7 bases at J, with 20 bases between. Germline CDR1 reads MNHNY; CDR2 reads SVGAGI (reference sequence).